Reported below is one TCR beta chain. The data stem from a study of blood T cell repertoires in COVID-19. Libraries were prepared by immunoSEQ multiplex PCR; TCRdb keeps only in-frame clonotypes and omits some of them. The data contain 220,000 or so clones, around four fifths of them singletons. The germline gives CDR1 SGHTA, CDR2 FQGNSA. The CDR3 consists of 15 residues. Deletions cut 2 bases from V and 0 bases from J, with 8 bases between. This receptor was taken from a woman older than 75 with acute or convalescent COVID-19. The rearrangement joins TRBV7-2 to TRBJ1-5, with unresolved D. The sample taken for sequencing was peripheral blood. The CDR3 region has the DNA TGTGCCAGCAGCTTACGGGGTTTTAGCAATCAGCCCCAGCATTTT. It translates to CASSLRGFSNQPQHF.